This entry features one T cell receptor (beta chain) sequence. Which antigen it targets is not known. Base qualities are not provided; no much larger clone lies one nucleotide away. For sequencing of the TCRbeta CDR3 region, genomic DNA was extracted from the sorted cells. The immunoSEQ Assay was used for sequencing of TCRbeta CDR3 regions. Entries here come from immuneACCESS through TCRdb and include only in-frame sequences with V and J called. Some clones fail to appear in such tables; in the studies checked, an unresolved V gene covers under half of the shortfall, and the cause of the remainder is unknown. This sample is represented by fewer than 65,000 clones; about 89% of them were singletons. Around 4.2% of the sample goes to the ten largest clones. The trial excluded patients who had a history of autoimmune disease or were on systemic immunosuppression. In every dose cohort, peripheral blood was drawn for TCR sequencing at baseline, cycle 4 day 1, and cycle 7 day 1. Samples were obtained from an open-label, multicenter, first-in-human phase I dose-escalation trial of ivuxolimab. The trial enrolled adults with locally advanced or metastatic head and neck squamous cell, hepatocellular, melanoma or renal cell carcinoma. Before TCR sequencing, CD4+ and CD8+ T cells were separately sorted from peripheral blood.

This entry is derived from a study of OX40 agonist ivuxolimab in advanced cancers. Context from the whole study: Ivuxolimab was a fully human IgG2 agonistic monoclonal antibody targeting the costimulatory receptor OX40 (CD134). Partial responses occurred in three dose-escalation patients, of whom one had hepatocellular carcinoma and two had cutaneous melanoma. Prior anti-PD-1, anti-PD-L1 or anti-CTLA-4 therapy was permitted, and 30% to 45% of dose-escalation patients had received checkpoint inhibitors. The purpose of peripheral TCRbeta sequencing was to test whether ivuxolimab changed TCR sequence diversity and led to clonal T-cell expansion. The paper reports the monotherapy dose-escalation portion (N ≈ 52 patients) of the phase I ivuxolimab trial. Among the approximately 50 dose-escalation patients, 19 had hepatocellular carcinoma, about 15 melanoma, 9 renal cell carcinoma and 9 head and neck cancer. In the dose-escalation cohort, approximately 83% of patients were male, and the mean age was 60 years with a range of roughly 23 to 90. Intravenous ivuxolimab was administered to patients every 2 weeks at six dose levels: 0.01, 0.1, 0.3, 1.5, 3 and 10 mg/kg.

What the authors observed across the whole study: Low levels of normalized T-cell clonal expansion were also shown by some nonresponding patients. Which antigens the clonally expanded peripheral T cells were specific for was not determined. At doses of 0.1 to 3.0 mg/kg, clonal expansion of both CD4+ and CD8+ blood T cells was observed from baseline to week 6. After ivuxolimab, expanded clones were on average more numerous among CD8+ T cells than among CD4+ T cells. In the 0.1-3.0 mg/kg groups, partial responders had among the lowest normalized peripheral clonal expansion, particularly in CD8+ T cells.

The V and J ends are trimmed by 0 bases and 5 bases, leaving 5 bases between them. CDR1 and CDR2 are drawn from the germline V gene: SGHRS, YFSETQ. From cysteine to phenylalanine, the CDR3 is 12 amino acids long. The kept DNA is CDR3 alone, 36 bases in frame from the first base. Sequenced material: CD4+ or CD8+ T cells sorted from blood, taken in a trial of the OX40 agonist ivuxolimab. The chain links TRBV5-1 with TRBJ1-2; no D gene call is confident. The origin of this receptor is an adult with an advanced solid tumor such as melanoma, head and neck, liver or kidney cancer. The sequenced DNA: TGCGCCAGCAGCTTGGCGCGGTATGGCTACACCTTC. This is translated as CASSLARYGYTF.